This record looks at one T cell receptor (beta chain) sequence and its context. Patients were adults with ileal or ileocolonic Crohn's disease needing resection. The CDR3 runs to 17 residues. With 1 base clipped from V and 2 bases from J, the junction kept 5 bases outside the gene matches. Germline V CDR1 and CDR2: LNHNV, YYDKDF (reference sequence). This entry is derived from a study of T cell repertoires in ileal Crohn's disease. Per sample, approximately 540 nanograms of biopsy DNA were TCRB immunosequenced. Profiling relied on immunoSEQ multiplex PCR, and the TCRdb table lists in-frame clones only, not all of them. Counted here are 3,000 to 4,500 clones, roughly 76% occurring once; the ten biggest clones make up roughly 12%.

The source is an adult with Crohn's disease. This rearrangement joins TRBV15 to TRBJ2-1; 10 bases align to TRBD2. Sequenced: ileal tissue. The CDR3 bases are TGTGCCACCAGCAGAGGAGAACTAGCGGGGACCTACAATGAGCAGTTCTTC. Its protein is CATSRGELAGTYNEQFF.